The following is a T cell receptor (beta chain) sequence with its context. Its antigen is undetermined. Germline V gene sequence: CDR1 MNHEY, CDR2 SVGEGT. The CDR3 has 15 residues. Unmatched junction bases numbered 5, after V lost 4 bases and J lost 3 bases. The data belong to a study of vaccination effects on CD4 cells after COVID-19. Study-level points and caveats: Infection-derived and vaccine-derived clones contracted markedly late after vaccination.

Antigen-specific CD4+ T cells were expanded with viral peptide pools in the ViraFEST assay before sequencing. Upon completion of more than 9 days in culture, CD4+ T cells were isolated. Two-dose BNT162b2 or mRNA-1273 vaccination was given to participants. No vaccinee had earlier SARS-CoV-2 infection, and nucleocapsid antibodies were negative. Produced via immunoSEQ multiplex PCR; TCRdb's table is partial and in-frame only. The sample lists fewer than 85,000 clones, 76% seen once, with approximately 0.9% in the top ten. The receptor was derived from a human donor who received a COVID-19 vaccine. The sequenced sample was CD4+ T cells from PBMCs cultured with HCoV-OC43 spike peptides, obtained after COVID-19 vaccination. Subset given: HCoV-OC43 spike overlapping peptide pool stimulation. The V gene is TRBV6-2 or TRBV6-3, the J gene TRBJ1-5; 8 bases fit TRBD1. CDR3 DNA sequence: TGTGCCAGCAGTTCAACAGGGGGAAACAATCAGCCCCAGCATTTT. As protein: CASSSTGGNNQPQHF.